This TCR beta chain comes out of a study of response to subunit inactivated influenza vaccine. TCRdb itself ran the RT-PCR reads through MiXCR, one entry per CDR3 protein. The sample shows almost 250,000 distinct CDR3 sequences, about 12% of them seen only once. Germline CDR1 and CDR2: MDHEN and SYDVKM. The CDR3 is made up of 14 amino acids. V dropped 6 bases and J dropped 5 bases, with 16 bases sitting between them. This clonotype was found many times. Its antigen is currently unknown. Study-wide results and caveats: Authors suggested each seasonal influenza vaccination recruits few new T cells.

The chain couples TRBV28 to TRBJ2-5; weak D call: TRBD1 (5 bases). The receptor comes from a man aged 45-65 years who received an inactivated influenza vaccine. The source material was non-naive T cells sorted from PBMCs, sampled 14 to 15 days before vaccination. CDR3: CASSPIRGSETQYF. CDR3 DNA: TGTGCCAGCAGCCCGATAAGGGGTTCGGAGACCCAGTACTTC. Drawing the rest from reference TRBV28 and TRBJ2-5, the complete variable domain is DVKVTQSSRYLVKRTGEKVFLECVQDMDHENMFWYRQDPGLGLRLIYFSYDVKMKEKGDIPEGYSVSREKKERFSLILESASTNQTSMYLCASSPIRGSETQYFGPGTRLLVL.